This TCR beta chain originates from a study of neurological immune-mediated disorders. Study-level points and caveats: One related-CDR3 cluster, which may be a signature, held the repertoires of 18 of 34 multiple sclerosis patients after phylogenetic grouping. The multiple sclerosis repertoire cluster was not associated with any clinical or MRI feature, with the authors stating that larger cohorts are needed.

PBMCs stored at -80 C, 2 million in total, were the source of the unsorted libraries. cDNA synthesis was performed by 5'RACE with 10-nucleotide random UMIs. TCRdb reprocessed the 5' RACE reads with MiXCR, giving one entry per CDR3 protein. The repertoire has roughly 100,000 distinct CDR3 sequences, roughly 3.5% of them found once; the top ten carry 6%. This clonotype has ten or more counts. Its matching antigen is unknown. The sequence was collected from a woman aged 18 to 35 with multiple sclerosis. Sequencing input: PBMCs.

CDR3: CASSSPGGEGFF. CDR3 sequence (DNA): TGTGCCAGCAGCTCCCCGGGAGGTGAGGGTTTCTTT. The gene calls are TRBV7-9 and TRBJ1-1; D is uncertain. The length of the CDR3 is 12 residues. V was trimmed by 4 bases and J by 13 bases, leaving 16 bases between them. CDR1 and CDR2 from the germline V gene are SEHNR and FQNEAQ (reference sequence).